This T cell receptor beta chain was sequenced in a study of regulatory T cells in long-lasting Graves disease. The study, taken as a whole, reports: TRBV28, TRBJ1-2 and TRBJ2-5 were favored in persistent disease. The persistent group shared about 2,500 public clonotypes, more than the 950 to 1,000 shared by new patients.

Relying on iRepertoire HTBI primers and Arm-PCR of CDR3 regions, the team built TCR beta libraries. TCRdb re-called the multiplex PCR reads with MiXCR, one entry per CDR3 protein. Of hundreds of thousands of distinct CDR3 sequences in the sample, less than 25% were seen once. Deletions cut 0 bases from V and 10 bases from J, with 6 bases between. Germline V gene sequence: CDR1 LGHNA, CDR2 YNFKEQ. The CDR3 consists of 11 residues. A few counts support this clonotype. Its antigen is currently unknown. Time point specified: persistent/refractory GD, antithyroid drugs over 5 years with positive TRAb. Construction of the TCR library relied on RNA isolated from PBMCs. An endocrinology department in Xi'an, China, supplied the patients.

The rearrangement joins TRBV4-2 to TRBJ1-1; D is ambiguous. This sequence originates from a female donor with Graves disease. The sample consisted of peripheral blood mononuclear cells (PBMCs), taken when the disease was refractory, from a patient treated with antithyroid drugs. The CDR3 nucleotides are TGTGCCAGCAGCCAAGATAGGTCAGCTTTCTTT. It translates to CASSQDRSAFF.